These 23 T cell receptor beta chains came from one sample sequenced in a study of PD-1 and CTLA-4 blockade in melanoma. Generated by immunoSEQ multiplex PCR, the TCRdb table keeps only in-frame clones and is missing some. Of tens of thousands of clones listed, roughly 91% are singletons. The sequencing used CD8+ T cells from peripheral blood, collected before anti-PD-1 treatment. These receptors came from a human donor with melanoma.

The chain combines TRBV7-8 with TRBJ1-2; tentatively, D is TRBD1 (5 bases). The CDR3 spans 13 residues. Trimming removed 1 base from V and 6 bases from J, with 9 bases in between. Germline V lookup: CDR1 SGHVS, CDR2 FQNEAQ. CDR3 DNA sequence: TGTGCCAGCAGCTTAGGGTCGGGGGATGGCTACACCTTC. Its protein product is CASSLGSGDGYTF.

The genes are TRBV13 and TRBJ1-2, with TRBD1 as a possible D gene (5 bases). CDR3 size: 16 residues. With 0 bases removed from V and 2 bases from J, the gap between germline ends came to 13 bases. Germline values: CDR1 PRHDT, CDR2 FYEKMQ (reference sequence). The CDR3 spells CASSLGAEQANYGYTF. The CDR3 bases are TGTGCCAGCAGCTTAGGTGCAGAACAGGCGAACTATGGCTACACCTTC.

The chain links TRBV12-3 or TRBV12-4 to TRBJ1-3; no clear D gene. V lost 6 bases and J 4 bases, leaving 1 base between the germline ends. The CDR3 sequence is 10 residues long. CDR3 residues: CASSGNTIYF. The CDR3 DNA sequence: TGTGCCAGCAGCGGAAACACCATATATTTT.

The CDR3, as DNA: TGTGCCAGCAGTGATGGGACAGGGGGCAATGAGAGCACAGATACGCAGTATTTT. This translates into CASSDGTGGNESTDTQYF. The gene calls are TRBV2 and TRBJ2-3, with TRBD1 matching 12 bases. After removal of 3 bases from V and 0 bases from J, the junction contained 7 bases not matched to a gene. CDR3 length: 18 residues. The germline V gene has CDR1 SNHLY and CDR2 FYNNEI.

The chain joins TRBV11-2 to TRBJ2-4, with 9 bases identical to TRBD1. The germline V gene has CDR1 SGHAT and CDR2 FQNNGV. The CDR3 length is 14 residues. Germline trimming cut 4 bases from V and 8 bases from J; bases unmatched to any gene: 6. The CDR3 DNA follows: TGTGCCAGCAGCTCCGGGACAGGGATAGACATTCAGTACTTC. Its protein is CASSSGTGIDIQYF.

The chain couples TRBV7-9 to TRBJ2-3, with 9 bases lining up with TRBD1. The length of the CDR3 is 17 residues. Germline lookup yields CDR1 SEHNR and CDR2 FQNEAQ (reference sequence). V gave up 5 bases and J gave up 3 bases; unmatched junction bases: 12. The DNA for the CDR3 is TGTGCCAGCAGCACGACGGACAGGGGACGGGGGACAGATACGCAGTATTTT. Amino acids: CASSTTDRGRGTDTQYF.

CDR3 coding DNA: TGTGCCAGCAATCTAGCGGGAGGGCCAGATACGCAGTATTTT. Residues: CASNLAGGPDTQYF. The gene calls are TRBV13 and TRBJ2-3; 12 bases map to TRBD2. The CDR3 totals 14 residues. With V trimmed by 7 bases and J by 4 bases, 3 bases remained unmatched. CDR1 PRHDT and CDR2 FYEKMQ come from the germline V gene (reference sequence).

V usage is TRBV7-9 and J usage is TRBJ1-2, with 7 bases aligning to TRBD1. This CDR3 has 15 amino acids. CDR1 SEHNR and CDR2 FQNEAQ come from the germline V gene (reference sequence). The trim removed 8 bases at V and 0 bases at J, leaving 9 bases unmatched. CDR3 protein: CASWGQREANYGYTF. DNA for the CDR3: TGTGCCAGCTGGGGACAGCGAGAAGCTAACTATGGCTACACCTTC.

The CDR3 bases are TGTGCCAGCAGCACGACGACAGGGTGGGGCTACACCTTC. This sequence encodes CASSTTTGWGYTF. The chain links TRBV5-4 to TRBJ1-2; 7 positions match TRBD1. This CDR3 has 13 amino acids. The germline gives CDR1 SGHNT, CDR2 YYREEE (reference sequence). Trimming at V came to 4 bases and at J to 8 bases, leaving 8 bases not matched to a gene. The variable domain in full, completed from reference TRBV5-4 and TRBJ1-2, reads ETGVTQSPTHLIKTRGQQVTLRCSSQSGHNTVSWYQQALGQGPQFIFQYYREEENGRGNFPPRFSGLQFPNYSSELNVNALELDDSALYLCASSTTTGWGYTFGSGTRLTVV.

The V gene is TRBV28, the J gene TRBJ2-7; maybe TRBD1 (7 bases). V was trimmed by 5 bases and J by 0 bases, leaving 20 bases between them. This CDR3 contains 17 residues. Germline CDR1 and CDR2: MDHEN and SYDVKM. The CDR3 reads CASSGGRQGRPSYEQYF. The CDR3 DNA reads TGTGCCAGCAGTGGAGGGCGACAGGGACGGCCCTCCTACGAGCAGTACTTC.

This CDR3 is CASSQASGGPSLFSYNEQFF. CDR3 in DNA: TGCGCCAGCAGTCAGGCAAGTGGGGGGCCGTCCCTCTTCTCCTACAATGAGCAGTTCTTC. The chain joins TRBV23-1 to TRBJ2-1; TRBD1 or TRBD2 may be the D gene (6 bases each). TRBV23-1 is annotated as an ORF whose role is uncertain. V gave up 3 bases and J gave up 0 bases, with 24 bases separating them. This CDR3 region has 20 residues.

The chain links TRBV30 to TRBJ1-2, with TRBD1 as a possible D gene (5 bases). Deletions cut 5 bases from V and 3 bases from J, with 13 bases between. The germline V gene has CDR1 GTSNPN and CDR2 SVGIG (reference sequence). This CDR3 region has 13 residues. The DNA of the CDR3 is TGTGCCTGGCAGGGCGCACGGGACTATGGCTACACCTTC. Its protein is CAWQGARDYGYTF.

This clone was counted a single time. The chain joins TRBV4-1 to TRBJ1-1; D perhaps matches TRBD1 (5 bases). The CDR3 is 14 residues long. The V and J ends lost 5 bases and 0 bases respectively, with 10 bases between them. Germline V CDR1 and CDR2: MGHRA, YSYEKL. The CDR3 protein is CASSYDSMNTEAFF. As DNA, the CDR3 is TGCGCCAGCAGCTACGACAGTATGAACACTGAAGCTTTCTTT.

This chain uses TRBV6-5 with TRBJ2-5, with 7 nucleotides matching TRBD1. Trimming cost V 8 bases and J 3 bases; bases outside gene matches: 12. This CDR3 comprises 15 residues. The germline V gene has CDR1 MNHEY and CDR2 SVGAGI. Written as DNA, the CDR3 is TGTGCCAGCGGTACACTGGACAGGTCAAAAGAGACCCAGTACTTC. This translates into CASGTLDRSKETQYF.

This sequence joins TRBV30 and TRBJ2-1; 13 positions agree with TRBD2. CDR3 length equals 13 residues. Germline V gene sequence: CDR1 GTSNPN, CDR2 SVGIG (reference sequence). V lost 6 bases, J lost 7 bases, and 3 bases stayed unmatched. CDR3 coding DNA: TGTGCCTGCGGACTAGCGGGAGCTAATGAGCAGTTCTTC. This encodes CACGLAGANEQFF. Based on the CDR3 plus reference TRBV30 and TRBJ2-1, the full variable domain is SQTIHQWPATLVQPVGSPLSLECTVEGTSNPNLYWYRQAAGRGLQLLFYSVGIGQISSEVPQNLSASRPQDRQFILSSKKLLLSDSGFYLCACGLAGANEQFFGPGTRLTVL.

The V gene is TRBV6-5, the J gene TRBJ1-2; D is ambiguous. Trimming shortened V by 3 bases and J by 2 bases, and 10 bases separated the two germline ends. In germline, CDR1 is MNHEY, CDR2 SVGAGI. The CDR3 is 14 amino acids. CDR3 in DNA: TGTGCCAGCAGTTATTCCGGGGAAAACTATGGCTACACCTTC. This encodes CASSYSGENYGYTF.

The table lists this clone with a few counts. This chain connects TRBV2 to TRBJ1-3, with TRBD1 matching over 7 bases. The germline gives CDR1 SNHLY, CDR2 FYNNEI. This CDR3 is 16 amino acids long. After removal of 6 bases from V and 0 bases from J, the junction contained 8 bases not matched to a gene. The CDR3 nucleotides read TGTGCCAGCAGAGGGCGACAGGGTAACTCTGGAAACACCATATATTTT. Its protein is CASRGRQGNSGNTIYF.

The chain employs TRBV6-6 and TRBJ2-7, with 8 bases lining up with TRBD1. The junction had 2 bases not matched to a gene; V was cut back by 5 bases and J by 2 bases. CDR1 and CDR2 (germline): MNHNY, SVGAGI (reference sequence). The CDR3 consists of 13 residues. The CDR3 spells CASSMTGAYEQYF. The CDR3 DNA sequence: TGTGCCAGCAGTATGACAGGGGCCTACGAGCAGTACTTC.

This chain links TRBV7-9 with TRBJ2-5; D is possibly TRBD1 (6 bases). The germline gives CDR1 SEHNR, CDR2 FQNEAQ (reference sequence). The CDR3 runs 14 residues. Trimming took off 3 bases at V and 5 bases at J, with 13 bases between the two ends. CDR3 sequence (DNA): TGTGCCAGCAGCTTTGGGGGCCTTGGTGAGACCCAGTACTTC. Translating it yields CASSFGGLGETQYF.

This clone showed up just once. The V call is TRBV11-2, the J call TRBJ2-7; TRBD1 matches at 11 bases. Per the germline V gene, CDR1 is SGHAT and CDR2 is FQNNGV. The CDR3 is 15 amino acids. J was trimmed by 4 bases and V by 2 bases; bases with no gene match: 4. The CDR3 sequence is CASSLWGTGGYEQYF. Here the CDR3 DNA reads TGTGCCAGCAGCTTATGGGGGACAGGGGGGTACGAGCAGTACTTC.

This chain links TRBV11-2 with TRBJ1-2; D uncertain. Per germline, CDR1 SGHAT and CDR2 FQNNGV. V was trimmed by 1 base and J by 0 bases, leaving 9 bases between them. This CDR3 is 15 amino acids long. Here the CDR3 DNA reads TGTGCCAGCAGCTTAGTTGCGGGGACTAACTATGGCTACACCTTC. It codes for CASSLVAGTNYGYTF.

The chain links TRBV27 to TRBJ2-5; D gene unclear. Germline V gene data show CDR1 as MNHEY and CDR2 as SMNVEV (reference sequence). CDR3 length equals 15 residues. The germline V and J ends were trimmed by 0 bases and 2 bases, with 10 bases remaining between them. In nucleotides, the CDR3 is TGTGCCAGCAGTTTATCGATAGCAGCTCAAGAGACCCAGTACTTC. Residues: CASSLSIAAQETQYF.

CDR3 in DNA: TGCAGCGTTGAAGGGGAGGACTCGACCTACGAGCAGTACTTC. Protein: CSVEGEDSTYEQYF. The genes are TRBV29-1 and TRBJ2-7, with D possibly being TRBD2 (6 bases). The CDR3 loop spans 14 amino acids. The germline gives CDR1 SQVTM, CDR2 ANQGSEA. V was clipped by 1 base and J by 2 bases, with 12 bases between them.